The T cell receptor (beta chain) described here comes from a study of T cells in tumors after PD-1 blockade (dated by TCRdb to the late 2010s). In the study overall: Prior checkpoint blockade, systemic immunosuppressant use, and recent radiotherapy or other anti-cancer therapy within 4 weeks were grounds for patient exclusion. Pembrolizumab 200 mg every 3 weeks or cemiplimab 350 mg every 2 weeks was administered to patients. A subset of patients also received ongoing daily vismodegib 150 mg during anti-PD-1 treatment. Peripheral blood samples averaged about 110,000 TCR templates (range roughly 21,000-280,000) and 36,536 unique clonotypes. The study performed paired single-cell RNA and TCR sequencing on site-matched tumors from BCC or SCC patients before and after anti-PD-1 therapy. To compare clonotypes in blood versus tumor, bulk TCR sequencing was run on around eleven peripheral blood samples drawn from about five patients. RECIST version 1.1 was used to assess clinical response. Overall study outcomes, separate from this receptor: Approximately 41% of TCR clonotypes from the tumor were detected in blood, and certain novel exhausted tumor clones were present in blood collected before treatment, which suggests recruitment from the periphery. Where the novel T cell clones came from was not identified, and possible sources could include lymphoid organs or rare unexpanded clones inside the tumor or in the tumor periphery.

For bulk TCRbeta sequencing, genomic DNA was extracted from tumor biopsies or peripheral blood, and input amounts ranged from about 600 ng to 6,004 ng. Every patient had histologically proven advanced or metastatic basal or squamous cell carcinoma and was a poor candidate for surgical resection. The basal cell carcinoma cohort was made up of around eleven patients, and bulk tumor TCR sequencing was performed for several of these patients. From the germline V gene, CDR1 is SGHNT and CDR2 is YENEEA. From its cysteine to its phenylalanine, the CDR3 spans 15 amino acids. Kept here is only the CDR3 DNA, which spans 45 bases and is read in frame from base 1. At the junction V is shortened by 5 bases and J by 3 bases, with 14 bases in between. Deep TCRbeta sequencing was performed with the immunoSEQ platform. Under the source paper's analysis protocol: Only productive rearrangements were exported from the immunoSEQ Analyzer for downstream analysis. T cell phenotypes were assigned to bulk TCRbeta clonotypes by matching the clonotypes to single-cell RNA+TCR-seq clones with the same TCRbeta sequence. Tumor enrichment of a clone was calculated by dividing the clone's tumor frequency by the clone's PBMC frequency, both taken from bulk TCR sequencing. GLIPH was used to group TCRs into specificity groups, clusters of distinct TCRs likely recognizing common antigens via shared CDR3 motifs. This immuneACCESS table, as held by TCRdb, lists in-frame sequences with V and J called but not all clones. Of the missing ones, under half trace to an unresolved V gene in checked studies; the others have no known cause. That table supplies the V and J calls and clone size; D and trimming were determined from the DNA. In this sample the table shows about 47,000 clones, 65% to 85% of which occur a single time. The ten largest clones capture 8.5% to 9% of the sample.

Of note for this clone: Its antigen target is currently unknown. The input lacks base qualities; no much larger clone sits a single base away.

The sequence was obtained from a human donor with advanced basal cell or squamous cell carcinoma (not recorded which). This specimen was PBMCs, taken before anti-PD-1 therapy. In this chain, TRBV11-3 is recombined with TRBJ2-1; the D gene assignment is perhaps TRBD1 or TRBD2, with each matching 5 bases. CDR3 loop: CASSNRDGDYNEQFF. Read as DNA, the sequence is TGTGCCAGCAGCAACCGGGACGGGGACTACAATGAGCAGTTCTTC.